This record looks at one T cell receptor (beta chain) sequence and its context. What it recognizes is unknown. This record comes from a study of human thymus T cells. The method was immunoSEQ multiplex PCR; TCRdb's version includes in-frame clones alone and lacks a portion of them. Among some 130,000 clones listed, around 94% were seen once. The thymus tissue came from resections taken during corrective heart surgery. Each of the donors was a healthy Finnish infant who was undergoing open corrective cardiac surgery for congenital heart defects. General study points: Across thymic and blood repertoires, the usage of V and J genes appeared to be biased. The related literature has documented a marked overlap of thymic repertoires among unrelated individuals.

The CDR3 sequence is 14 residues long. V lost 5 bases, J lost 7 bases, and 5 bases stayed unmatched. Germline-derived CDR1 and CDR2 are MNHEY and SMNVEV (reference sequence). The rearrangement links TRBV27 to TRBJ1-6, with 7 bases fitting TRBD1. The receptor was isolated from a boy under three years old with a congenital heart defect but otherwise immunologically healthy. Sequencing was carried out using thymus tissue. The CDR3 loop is CASSLRGDNSPLHF. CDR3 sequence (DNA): TGTGCCAGCAGTCTCAGGGGGGACAATTCACCCCTCCACTTT.